This TCR beta chain originates from a study of T cells expressing NK-cell markers. In the case of this clonotype: Its antigen is still unknown.

Study outcomes and limitations: In roughly six donors, dominant NKG2C+ clonotypes were roughly 1.0-7.0% of CD8+ T cells. The CD3+CD56-NKG2C+ fraction of a handful of donors was likewise dominated by these clonotypes.

The authors made TCR beta cDNA libraries by 5'RACE template switching. This switching added a universal primer site and UMIs. From the 5' RACE reads, TCRdb lists one entry per CDR3 protein and no DNA. The sample holds 500,000 to 700,000 distinct CDR3 sequences. The sequenced material came from blood T cells: a sorted CD56 or NKG2C T cell subset, CD4+ or CD8+ T cells, or bulk PBMC T cells (not recorded which). This TCR was sampled from a man younger than 35 in good health.

CDR3 amino acids: CASSIDRGPMNTEAFF. The chain recombines TRBV5-1 with TRBJ1-1; the D call of TRBD1 rests on TCRdb alone, since no DNA is present to check it. Germline loops: CDR1 SGHRS, CDR2 YFSETQ. This CDR3 is 16 amino acids long.